Sequencing of this T cell receptor (beta chain) was carried out in a study of T cells after yellow fever vaccination. About the study: Those fractions that held only low numbers of cells were prepared using the SMART-Seq v4 Ultra Low Input RNA kit. Study results and caveats: Some clonotypes were seen in both the CD4 and the CD8 compartments. These made up a small share and likely arose from convergent recombination. It was the secondary response that reached its peak faster, day 5 versus 15, but it was weaker.

The CDR3 has 16 amino acids. Germline V lookup: CDR1 SGHRS, CDR2 YFSETQ. V dropped 0 bases and J dropped 1 base, with 13 bases sitting between them. Regarding this clonotype: As yet, its antigen is unknown.

TCRdb fed the 5' RACE reads into MiXCR, producing one record per CDR3 protein. This sample carries almost 600,000 distinct CDR3 sequences, around an eighth of them seen once, and the ten largest clones take about an eighth. The chain links TRBV5-1 to TRBJ1-1; D ambiguous. This sequence was found in a young man who received the YFV17D yellow fever vaccine. Material: PBMCs, obtained on the day of the yellow fever booster vaccination. The CDR3 DNA reads TGCGCCAGCAGCTTGGGGTCCCTAAACGAGAACACTGAAGCTTTCTTT. Protein: CASSLGSLNENTEAFF.